The clone carrying this T cell receptor (beta chain) was observed a handful of times. Its antigen is currently unknown. Germline-derived CDR1 and CDR2 are SQVTM and ANQGSEA. This CDR3 has 13 amino acids. This specimen comes from a study of response to subunit inactivated influenza vaccine. Overall study findings and caveats: The authors suggested that few new T cells are recruited per seasonal influenza vaccination.

In TCRdb, the RT-PCR reads were re-called with MiXCR into one record per CDR3 protein. This table has 800,000 or so distinct CDR3 sequences, 21% appearing once. The source was PBMCs from blood, collected less than 6 days after vaccination. This receptor was taken from a man between 45 and 60 years old who received an inactivated influenza vaccine. The chain employs TRBV29-1 and TRBJ1-1; D gene unclear. The CDR3 protein is CNKVEAVNTEAFF. CDR3 nucleotide sequence: TGCAATAAGGTCGAGGCCGTGAACACTGAAGCTTTCTTT.